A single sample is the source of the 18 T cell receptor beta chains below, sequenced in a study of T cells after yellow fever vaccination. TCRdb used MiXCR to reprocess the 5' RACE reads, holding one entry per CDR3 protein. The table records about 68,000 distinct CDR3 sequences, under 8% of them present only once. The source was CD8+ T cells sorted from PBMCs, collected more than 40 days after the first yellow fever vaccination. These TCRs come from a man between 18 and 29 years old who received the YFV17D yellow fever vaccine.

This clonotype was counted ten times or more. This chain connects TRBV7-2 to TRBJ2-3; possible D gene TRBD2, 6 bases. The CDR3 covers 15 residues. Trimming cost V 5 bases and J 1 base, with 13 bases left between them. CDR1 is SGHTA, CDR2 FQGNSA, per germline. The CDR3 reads CASSPRASGTDTQYF. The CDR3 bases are TGTGCCAGCAGCCCTAGGGCTAGCGGCACAGATACGCAGTATTTT.

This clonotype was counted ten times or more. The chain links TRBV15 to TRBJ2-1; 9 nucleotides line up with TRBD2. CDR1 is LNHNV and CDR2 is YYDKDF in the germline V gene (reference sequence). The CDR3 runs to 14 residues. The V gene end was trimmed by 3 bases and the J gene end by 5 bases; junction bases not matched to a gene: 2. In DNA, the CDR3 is TGTGCCACCAGCAGGAGCGGGGGGAACAATGAGCAGTTCTTC. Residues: CATSRSGGNNEQFF.

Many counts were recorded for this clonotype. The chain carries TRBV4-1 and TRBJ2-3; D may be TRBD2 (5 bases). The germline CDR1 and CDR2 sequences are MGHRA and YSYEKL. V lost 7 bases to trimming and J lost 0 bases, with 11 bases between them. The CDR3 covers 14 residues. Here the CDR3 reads CASKAEASTDTQYF. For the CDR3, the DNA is TGCGCCAGCAAAGCGGAGGCTAGCACAGATACGCAGTATTTT.

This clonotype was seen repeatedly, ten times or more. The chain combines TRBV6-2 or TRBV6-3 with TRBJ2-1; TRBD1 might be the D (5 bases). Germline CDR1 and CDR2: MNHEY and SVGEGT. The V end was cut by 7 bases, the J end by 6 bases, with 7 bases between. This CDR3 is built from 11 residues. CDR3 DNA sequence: TGTGCCAGCACGCAGGGCAATGAGCAGTTCTTC. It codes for CASTQGNEQFF.

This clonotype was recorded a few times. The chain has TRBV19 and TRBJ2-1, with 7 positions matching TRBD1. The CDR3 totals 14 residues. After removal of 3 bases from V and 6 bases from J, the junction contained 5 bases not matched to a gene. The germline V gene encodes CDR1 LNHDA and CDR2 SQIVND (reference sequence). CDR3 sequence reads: CASSIHNRGNEQFF. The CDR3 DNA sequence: TGTGCCAGTAGTATCCACAACAGGGGCAATGAGCAGTTCTTC.

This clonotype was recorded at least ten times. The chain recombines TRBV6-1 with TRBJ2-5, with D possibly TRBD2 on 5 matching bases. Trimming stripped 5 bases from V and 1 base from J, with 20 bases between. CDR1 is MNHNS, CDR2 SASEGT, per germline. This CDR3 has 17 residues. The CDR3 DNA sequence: TGTGCCAGCAGTCTAATGGAGGCCCATGGGGTCCAAGAGACCCAGTACTTC. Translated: CASSLMEAHGVQETQYF.

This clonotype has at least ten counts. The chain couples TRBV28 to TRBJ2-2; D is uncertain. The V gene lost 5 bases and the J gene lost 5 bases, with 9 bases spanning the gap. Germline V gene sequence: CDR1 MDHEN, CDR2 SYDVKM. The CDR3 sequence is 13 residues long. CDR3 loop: CASSLRSTGELFF. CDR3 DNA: TGTGCCAGCAGTCTCAGGAGTACCGGGGAGCTGTTTTTT.

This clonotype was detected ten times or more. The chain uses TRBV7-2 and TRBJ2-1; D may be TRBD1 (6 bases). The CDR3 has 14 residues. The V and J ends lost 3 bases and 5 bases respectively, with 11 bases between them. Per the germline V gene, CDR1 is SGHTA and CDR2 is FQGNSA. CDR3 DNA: TGTGCCAGCAGCTTCGGGACATATGACAATGAGCAGTTCTTC. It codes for CASSFGTYDNEQFF.

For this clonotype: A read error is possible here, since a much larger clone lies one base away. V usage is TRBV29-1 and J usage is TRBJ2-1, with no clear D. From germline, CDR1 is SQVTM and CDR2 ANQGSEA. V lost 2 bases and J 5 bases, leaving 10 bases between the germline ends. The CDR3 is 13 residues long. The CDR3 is CSVEPGLNNEQFF. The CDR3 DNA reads TGCAGCGTTGAACCAGGCCTCAACAATGAGCAGTTCTTC.

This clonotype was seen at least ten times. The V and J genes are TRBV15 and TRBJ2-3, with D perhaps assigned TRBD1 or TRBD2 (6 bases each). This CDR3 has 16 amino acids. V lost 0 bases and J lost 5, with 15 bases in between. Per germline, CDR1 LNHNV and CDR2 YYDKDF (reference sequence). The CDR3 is CATSRDEGGGRDTQYF. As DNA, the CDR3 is TGTGCCACCAGCAGAGACGAGGGGGGTGGACGAGATACGCAGTATTTT.

The CDR3, as DNA: TGTGCCAGCAGCCCCTGGGGGCGGGGGGTGCCCGATGGCTACGAGCAGTACTTC. Its translation: CASSPWGRGVPDGYEQYF. The chain joins TRBV11-1 to TRBJ2-7, with TRBD2 identical over 8 bases. Looked up from germline, CDR1 is SGHAT and CDR2 is FQDESV (reference sequence). J lost 3 bases, V lost 5 bases, and 18 bases had no gene match. The CDR3 loop spans 18 amino acids.

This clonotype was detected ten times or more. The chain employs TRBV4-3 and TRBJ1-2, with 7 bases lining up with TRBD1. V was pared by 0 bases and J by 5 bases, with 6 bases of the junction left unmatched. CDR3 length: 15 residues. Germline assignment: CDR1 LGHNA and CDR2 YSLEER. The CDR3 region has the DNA TGCGCCAGCAGCCAAGATGGGGACAGAAATTATGGCTACACCTTC. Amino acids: CASSQDGDRNYGYTF.

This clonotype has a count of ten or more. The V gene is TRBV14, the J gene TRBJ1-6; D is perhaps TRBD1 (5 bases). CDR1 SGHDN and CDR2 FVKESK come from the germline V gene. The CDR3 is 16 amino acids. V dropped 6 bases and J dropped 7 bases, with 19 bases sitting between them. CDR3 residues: CASRWGPLEGNSPLHF. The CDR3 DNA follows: TGTGCCAGCAGGTGGGGACCGCTCGAGGGGAATTCACCCCTCCACTTT.

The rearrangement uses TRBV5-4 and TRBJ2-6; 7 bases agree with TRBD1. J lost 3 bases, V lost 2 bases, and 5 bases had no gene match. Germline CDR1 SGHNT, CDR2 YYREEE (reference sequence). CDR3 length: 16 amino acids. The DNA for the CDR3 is TGTGCCAGCAGCTTCTGGACAGGACTTGGGGCCAACGTCCTGACTTTC. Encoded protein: CASSFWTGLGANVLTF.

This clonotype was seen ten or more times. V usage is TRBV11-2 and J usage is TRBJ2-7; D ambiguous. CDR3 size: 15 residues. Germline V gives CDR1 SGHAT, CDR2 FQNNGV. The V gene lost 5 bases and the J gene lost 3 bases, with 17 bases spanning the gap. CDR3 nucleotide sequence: TGTGCCAGCAGCCATCCTTTCGACGGAATCTACGAGCAGTACTTC. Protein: CASSHPFDGIYEQYF.

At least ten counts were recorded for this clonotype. The CDR3 sequence: CSATRQGLYGNTIYF. The CDR3 DNA sequence: TGCAGTGCTACACGACAGGGGTTATACGGAAACACCATATATTTT. This sequence joins TRBV20-1 and TRBJ1-3; 8 bases map to TRBD1. CDR1 and CDR2 from the germline V gene are DFQATT and SNEGSKA (reference sequence). V gave up 4 bases and J gave up 4 bases; unmatched junction bases: 9. CDR3 length: 15 residues.

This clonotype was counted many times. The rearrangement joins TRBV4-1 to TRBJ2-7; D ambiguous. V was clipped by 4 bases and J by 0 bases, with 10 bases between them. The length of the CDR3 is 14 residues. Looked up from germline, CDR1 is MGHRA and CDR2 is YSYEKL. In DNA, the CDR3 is TGCGCCAGCAGCCTTGAGGTGAGCTCCTACGAGCAGTACTTC. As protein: CASSLEVSSYEQYF.

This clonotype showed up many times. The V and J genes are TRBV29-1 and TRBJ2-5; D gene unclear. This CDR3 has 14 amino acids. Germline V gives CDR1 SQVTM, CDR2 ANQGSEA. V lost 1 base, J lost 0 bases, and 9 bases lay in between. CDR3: CSVEVAGNQETQYF. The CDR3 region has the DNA TGCAGCGTTGAAGTCGCCGGTAACCAAGAGACCCAGTACTTC.